These T cell receptor beta chains were read from a single sample in a study of shared clonotypes between healthy human individuals. Clones were read by immunoSEQ multiplex PCR, and TCRdb kept only the in-frame ones, dropping some. The sample consists of about 2.2 million clones, roughly 93% of them appearing once. The sample taken for sequencing was naive CD8+ T cells from PBMCs. Receptor source: a man younger than 35 in good health. Some clones in this sample may be carry-over from other donors' samples. Each CDR3 is given with its conserved first and last residue. Each record gives: clone size, J gene, D gene, V gene, CDR3 protein, CDR3 DNA. The D gene is left open where the match is weak. Clone size is stated in some rows and not others, as once, few, many or a class when expanded.

>NA|TRBJ1-4|TRBD1|TRBV28
CASSLFPRDRGKEKLFF
TGTGCCAGCAGTTTATTTCCCCGGGACAGGGGAAAAGAAAAACTGTTTTTT
>NA|TRBJ2-5|TRBD1|TRBV6-6
CASSYWAGGEETQYF
TGTGCCAGCAGTTACTGGGCAGGGGGAGAAGAGACCCAGTACTTC
>few|TRBJ1-1|NA|TRBV29-1
CSVPFVGTEAFF
TGCAGCGTTCCCTTTGTGGGCACTGAAGCTTTCTTT
>NA|TRBJ2-7|NA|TRBV28
CASSVMRDHEQYF
TGTGCCAGCAGTGTCATGCGGGACCACGAGCAGTACTTC
>NA|TRBJ2-7|TRBD2|TRBV15
CATSRGWTSTHEQYF
TGTGCCACCAGCAGAGGCTGGACTAGCACCCACGAGCAGTACTTC
>NA|TRBJ1-2|NA|TRBV7-9
CASSPPPTF
TGTGCCAGCAGCCCACCCCCCACCTTC
>once|TRBJ2-6|NA|TRBV5-6
CASSLQVSTGANVLTF
TGTGCCAGCAGCTTGCAGGTTTCAACTGGGGCCAACGTCCTGACTTTC
>NA|TRBJ2-1|TRBD2|TRBV19
CASSTPTSGENEQFF
TGTGCCAGTAGTACCCCGACTAGCGGGGAGAATGAGCAGTTCTTC
>NA|TRBJ2-7|TRBD2|TRBV11-1
CASSLGGSYEQYF
TGTGCCAGCAGCTTGGGAGGGTCCTACGAGCAGTACTTC
>NA|TRBJ2-3|TRBD2|TRBV7-8
CASLWGGSVTDTQYF
TGTGCCAGCCTGTGGGGCGGGAGTGTCACAGATACGCAGTATTTT
>NA|TRBJ2-3|TRBD2|TRBV11-2
CASSSELAGVSDTQYF
TGTGCCAGCAGCTCCGAACTAGCGGGAGTATCAGATACGCAGTATTTT
>NA|TRBJ2-3|NA|TRBV28
CASRLIHRSGTDTQYF
TGTGCCAGCAGGCTTATCCATCGAAGCGGCACAGATACGCAGTATTTT
>NA|TRBJ1-5|NA|TRBV27
CASSLGTTSNQPQHF
TGTGCCAGCAGTTTAGGGACAACTAGCAATCAGCCCCAGCATTTT
>NA|TRBJ1-1|NA|TRBV29-1
CSVTEAFF
TGCAGCGTTACTGAAGCTTTCTTT
>NA|TRBJ2-2|TRBD2|TRBV6-5
CASSPGGGRFGELFF
TGTGCCAGCAGCCCGGGAGGGGGGCGGTTCGGGGAGCTGTTTTTT
>NA|TRBJ1-2|NA|TRBV5-6
CASSSGTPAYGYTF
TGTGCCAGCAGCTCCGGGACACCAGCCTATGGCTACACCTTC
>NA|TRBJ2-5|TRBD1|TRBV5-1
CASSSDRGVEETQYF
TGCGCCAGCAGCTCAGACAGGGGGGTTGAAGAGACCCAGTACTTC
>NA|TRBJ2-1|NA|TRBV28
CASSLLRAPDDEQFF
TGTGCCAGCAGTTTGCTGAGGGCCCCCGACGATGAGCAGTTCTTC
>NA|TRBJ1-2|NA|TRBV5-6
CASSFSTETRLSYGYTF
TGTGCCAGCAGCTTTAGTACCGAAACTCGATTGTCGTATGGCTACACCTTC
>NA|TRBJ2-7|NA|TRBV27
CASSSPLNDAYEQYF
TGTGCCAGCAGTTCCCCCCTCAACGACGCCTACGAGCAGTACTTC
>once|TRBJ1-5|NA|TRBV7-8
CASSLSDSGYSNQPQHF
TGTGCCAGCAGCTTGTCAGACTCGGGATATAGCAATCAGCCCCAGCATTTT
>NA|TRBJ2-3|TRBD2|TRBV13
CASNVKGLAGRTQYF
TGTGCCAGCAACGTGAAAGGACTAGCGGGGCGTACGCAGTATTTT
>NA|TRBJ2-1|TRBD2|TRBV4-3
CASMTGLAGVEQFF
TGCGCCAGCATGACTGGACTAGCGGGAGTTGAGCAGTTCTTC
>NA|TRBJ1-5|NA|TRBV28
CASSYYDRPRGGNQPQHF
TGTGCCAGCAGTTACTACGACAGGCCCAGAGGTGGCAATCAGCCCCAGCATTTT
>once|TRBJ2-1|NA|TRBV29-1
CSIEGGRAYNEQFF
TGCAGCATCGAAGGGGGGAGGGCCTACAATGAGCAGTTCTTC
>NA|TRBJ2-2|NA|TRBV27
CASSSREGRSGELFF
TGTGCCAGCAGTTCCCGGGAAGGGAGGAGCGGGGAGCTGTTTTTT
>NA|TRBJ1-1|NA|TRBV7-9
CASSTWTAMNTEAFF
TGTGCCAGCAGCACGTGGACAGCCATGAACACTGAAGCTTTCTTT
>NA|TRBJ2-1|TRBD2|TRBV15
CATSSGLAGGPGEDNEQFF
TGTGCCACCAGCAGTGGACTAGCGGGAGGGCCCGGGGAGGACAATGAGCAGTTCTTC
>once|TRBJ1-2|NA|TRBV11-2
CASSPGGPNYGYTF
TGTGCCAGCAGCCCCGGAGGACCGAACTATGGCTACACCTTC